Listed below are T cell receptor beta chains from one sample, sequenced in a study of vaccination effects on CD4 cells after COVID-19. Profiling relied on immunoSEQ multiplex PCR, and the TCRdb table lists in-frame clones only, not all of them. The data hold fewer than 80,000 clones, with just under 75% observed a single time. Their antigens remain unidentified. The sequenced sample was CD4+ T cells from PBMCs cultured with HCoV-229E spike peptides, obtained after COVID-19 vaccination. All receptors come from a human donor who received a COVID-19 vaccine. The conserved cysteine and the conserved F or W are not part of the CDR3 here. The order of the fields is V gene, J gene, CDR3 length, CDR3 protein.

V gene: TRBV3-1/TRBV3-2; J gene: TRBJ2-2; CDR3 length: 15; CDR3 protein: ASSLLRGTANTGELF
V gene: TRBV30; J gene: TRBJ2-3; CDR3 length: 10; CDR3 protein: AWSFGPVAEN
V gene: TRBV19; J gene: TRBJ1-1; CDR3 length: 11; CDR3 protein: ASSYTVNTEAF
V gene: TRBV24-1; J gene: TRBJ2-1; CDR3 length: 14; CDR3 protein: ATSASDRAGRNEQF
V gene: TRBV5-5; J gene: TRBJ2-1; CDR3 length: 13; CDR3 protein: ASSSYPTSYNEQF
V gene: TRBV12-3/TRBV12-4; J gene: TRBJ1-1; CDR3 length: 11; CDR3 protein: ASSLAGGSEAF
V gene: TRBV7-9; J gene: TRBJ1-1; CDR3 length: 10; CDR3 protein: ASSLEQTEAF
V gene: TRBV6-5; J gene: TRBJ1-1; CDR3 length: 12; CDR3 protein: ASSFDRGATEAF
V gene: TRBV6-2/TRBV6-3; J gene: TRBJ2-6; CDR3 length: 13; CDR3 protein: ASSYGGAGANVLT
V gene: TRBV10-2; J gene: TRBJ2-5; CDR3 length: 14; CDR3 protein: ASSEAASGGQETQY
V gene: TRBV7-8; J gene: TRBJ2-6; CDR3 length: 13; CDR3 protein: ASSLAVSGANVLT
V gene: TRBV7-9; J gene: TRBJ1-6; CDR3 length: 11; CDR3 protein: ASSLGSDSLLH
V gene: TRBV5-6; J gene: TRBJ1-2; CDR3 length: 13; CDR3 protein: ASSRREGLGYGYT
V gene: TRBV5-4; J gene: TRBJ1-1; CDR3 length: 11; CDR3 protein: AARRTGNTEAF
V gene: TRBV7-2; J gene: TRBJ1-2; CDR3 length: 12; CDR3 protein: ASSPGGLGYGYT
V gene: TRBV5-1; J gene: TRBJ1-1; CDR3 length: 14; CDR3 protein: ASSSLAPASNTEAF
V gene: TRBV5-6; J gene: TRBJ1-2; CDR3 length: 10; CDR3 protein: ASSYRGHGYT
V gene: TRBV24-1; J gene: TRBJ2-4; CDR3 length: 11; CDR3 protein: ATSDKGWDIQY
V gene: TRBV30; J gene: TRBJ2-1; CDR3 length: 10; CDR3 protein: AWTSSYNEQF
V gene: TRBV6-5; J gene: TRBJ2-2; CDR3 length: 13; CDR3 protein: ASSFGTSVVRELF
V gene: TRBV14; J gene: TRBJ1-1; CDR3 length: 12; CDR3 protein: ASSQYGPNTEAF
V gene: TRBV14; J gene: TRBJ1-2; CDR3 length: 14; CDR3 protein: ASSQDWRDLGYGYT
V gene: TRBV5-1; J gene: TRBJ2-3; CDR3 length: 13; CDR3 protein: ASSLGGSGTDTQY
V gene: TRBV5-8; J gene: TRBJ2-2; CDR3 length: 16; CDR3 protein: ASSLDGTSGVNTGELF